This TCR beta chain was identified in a study of post-analysis software for immune sequencing data. In regard to this clonotype: Its cognate antigen is unknown.

The V gene's germline CDR1 is MNHEY and CDR2 SVGAGI. CDR3 length: 15 residues. TCR beta libraries were prepared from cDNA with unique molecular identifiers. In TCRdb, the PCR reads were re-called with MiXCR into one record per CDR3 protein. The sample yields 600,000 to 750,000 distinct CDR3 sequences, 55% to 70% seen once. Broader study findings: In patients, four to six TRBV segments were more frequent than in controls, with TRBV5-6, TRBV5-1 and TRBV20-1 among them. There was significantly lower normalized Chao1 diversity in multiple sclerosis patients than in controls. Same-batch preparations were strongly co-clustered by F measure.

Sequencing was performed on blood. The clonotype originates from a girl aged 2 to 10 with multiple sclerosis. V usage is TRBV6-5 and J usage is TRBJ2-4; D tentatively fits TRBD1 or TRBD2 (5 bases each). Judging by the DNA end, TRBJ2-7 fits better; the J call may be wrong. CDR3 in amino acids: CASSYSRDPTYEQYF. The CDR3 DNA follows: TGTGCCAGCAGTTACTCAAGGGACCCTACCTACGAGCAGTACTTC.